The 18 T cell receptor beta chains in this list originate from one sample, sequenced in a study of blood T cell repertoires in COVID-19. Repertoires were generated with immunoSEQ multiplex PCR, while TCRdb's copy carries only in-frame clones and drops some. This sample has about 48,000 clones; about nine tenths occur once, and the top ten carry about 2.5%. Sequencing was done on a sample of peripheral blood. These receptors originate from a woman older than 75 with COVID-19, enrolled during active disease.

The J gene is TRBJ2-7, the V gene TRBV19; the D gene is possibly TRBD1 (6 bases). The germline CDR1 and CDR2 sequences are LNHDA and SQIVND (reference sequence). V was pared by 6 bases and J by 0 bases, with 15 bases between. The CDR3 loop spans 15 amino acids. The CDR3 sequence: CASSLRSGASYEQYF. The CDR3 DNA follows: TGTGCCAGTAGCTTGCGGTCAGGGGCCTCCTACGAGCAGTACTTC.

The chain links TRBV6-1 to TRBJ2-1; 15 nucleotides agree with TRBD2. The CDR3 runs 16 residues. V gave up 2 bases and J gave up 6 bases; unmatched junction bases: 2. CDR1 and CDR2 (germline): MNHNS, SASEGT. The CDR3 bases are TGTGCCAGCAGTGAAAGGGGACTAGCGGGGGGCAATGAGCAGTTCTTC. This sequence encodes CASSERGLAGGNEQFF.

The V call is TRBV6-5, the J call TRBJ1-2, with a weak D call TRBD1 (5 bases). Per germline, CDR1 MNHEY and CDR2 SVGAGI. The length of the CDR3 is 16 residues. Trimming stripped 0 bases from V and 6 bases from J, with 17 bases between. The CDR3 nucleotides read TGTGCCAGCAGTTACTCGAGACTGGGGGGGGTTGATGGCTACACCTTC. This codes for CASSYSRLGGVDGYTF.

The chain recombines TRBV5-1 with TRBJ2-1; the D gene is possibly TRBD1 (7 bases). This CDR3 region has 17 residues. CDR1 is SGHRS, CDR2 YFSETQ, per germline. V was cut by 1 base and J by 3 bases, with 17 bases left in between. CDR3 region: CASSLQGGQRLYNEQFF. CDR3 DNA sequence: TGCGCCAGCAGCTTGCAGGGGGGACAGAGACTCTACAATGAGCAGTTCTTC.

The V gene is TRBV19, the J gene TRBJ1-2; D may be TRBD1 (6 bases). V lost 6 bases to trimming and J lost 0 bases, with 11 bases between them. Germline V lookup: CDR1 LNHDA, CDR2 SQIVND (reference sequence). The CDR3 sequence is 14 residues long. CDR3 region: CASSHQGTNYGYTF. The CDR3 nucleotides are TGTGCCAGTAGCCACCAGGGGACTAACTATGGCTACACCTTC.

This chain joins TRBV7-9 and TRBJ2-3; no clear D. This CDR3 spans 13 amino acids. The V end was cut by 5 bases, the J end by 4 bases, with 10 bases between. The germline V gene encodes CDR1 SEHNR and CDR2 FQNEAQ (reference sequence). The CDR3 DNA follows: TGTGCCAGCAGCACCCGCGGCCCAGATACGCAGTATTTT. It translates to CASSTRGPDTQYF. Filled out from reference TRBV7-9 and TRBJ2-3, the complete variable domain reads DTGVSQNPRHKITKRGQNVTFRCDPISEHNRLYWYRQTLGQGPEFLTYFQNEAQLEKSRLLSDRFSAERPKGSFSTLEIQRTEQGDSAMYLCASSTRGPDTQYFGPGTRLTVL.

The chain joins TRBV7-8 to TRBJ2-2, with TRBD2 matching over 14 bases. This CDR3 contains 16 residues. Germline values: CDR1 SGHVS, CDR2 FQNEAQ. After removal of 10 bases from V and 6 bases from J, the junction contained 10 bases not matched to a gene. The CDR3 region has the DNA TGTGCCACCCAACTAGGGACTAGCGGGAGTGCCGGGGAGCTGTTTTTT. Encoded protein: CATQLGTSGSAGELFF.

The gene calls are TRBV7-9 and TRBJ2-1, with TRBD2 identical over 7 bases. There are 15 residues in the CDR3. Germline V gene data show CDR1 as SEHNR and CDR2 as FQNEAQ (reference sequence). The V segment lost 5 bases and the J segment 8 bases; nucleotides outside the gene matches: 12. The chain's CDR3 is CASSPPGGENDEQFF. DNA for the CDR3: TGTGCCAGCAGCCCACCGGGGGGAGAGAACGATGAGCAGTTCTTC.

The rearrangement links TRBV19 to TRBJ1-2; the match to TRBD1 covers 10 bases. There are 20 residues in the CDR3. CDR1 is LNHDA, CDR2 SQIVND, per germline (reference sequence). J gave up 6 bases and V 1 base, and 20 bases lay outside the gene matches. CDR3 residues: CASSIGIVGQGQVEGDGYTF. CDR3 coding DNA: TGTGCCAGTAGTATAGGTATAGTGGGACAGGGGCAGGTGGAAGGGGATGGCTACACCTTC. The variable domain in full, completed from reference TRBV19 and TRBJ1-2, reads DGGITQSPKYLFRKEGQNVTLSCEQNLNHDAMYWYRQDPGQGLRLIYYSQIVNDFQKGDIAEGYSVSREKKESFPLTVTSAQKNPTAFYLCASSIGIVGQGQVEGDGYTFGSGTRLTVV.

V usage is TRBV18 and J usage is TRBJ2-5, with D uncertain. Trimming removed 3 bases from V and 2 bases from J, with 16 bases in between. Germline V gives CDR1 KGHSH, CDR2 LQKENI. There are 16 residues in the CDR3. CDR3 DNA sequence: TGTGCCAGCTCACCCAATCGACACCAACGACAAGAGACCCAGTACTTC. It encodes CASSPNRHQRQETQYF.

The V gene is TRBV27, the J gene TRBJ2-7, with 9 bases lining up with TRBD1. This CDR3 region has 15 residues. Germline CDR1 and CDR2: MNHEY and SMNVEV (reference sequence). The trim removed 6 bases at V and 2 bases at J, leaving 8 bases unmatched. CDR3 protein: CASSPNRGRPYEQYF. The DNA for the CDR3 is TGTGCCAGCAGCCCCAACAGGGGGCGGCCCTACGAGCAGTACTTC.

The J gene is TRBJ2-7, the V gene TRBV11-3; D unclear. With 1 base removed from V and 2 bases from J, the gap between germline ends came to 6 bases. Per the germline V gene, CDR1 is SGHNT and CDR2 is YENEEA. There are 13 residues in the CDR3. The DNA for the CDR3 is TGTGCCAGCAGCTTAGGGCGGACCTACGAGCAGTACTTC. As protein: CASSLGRTYEQYF.

This clone showed up just a few times. The rearrangement uses TRBV6-5 and TRBJ2-7, with D possibly TRBD1 on 6 matching bases. Germline CDR1 is MNHEY and CDR2 is SVGAGI. The V end was cut by 10 bases, the J end by 0 bases, with 13 bases between. The CDR3 has 13 residues. The CDR3 region is CATEGETSYEQYF. The CDR3 coding sequence is TGTGCCACTGAGGGGGAGACCTCCTACGAGCAGTACTTC.

This chain connects TRBV20-1 to TRBJ1-3; D ambiguous. V was shortened by 4 bases and J by 4 bases, with 5 bases between the two germline ends. Germline CDR1 DFQATT, CDR2 SNEGSKA (reference sequence). The CDR3 runs to 11 residues. The CDR3 bases are TGCAGTGCTATACAGGGAAACACCATATATTTT. It is translated as CSAIQGNTIYF.

The V and J genes are TRBV10-3 and TRBJ2-7; 7 bases agree with TRBD1. J lost 7 bases, V lost 5 bases, and 2 bases had no gene match. In germline, CDR1 is ENHRY, CDR2 SYGVKD. This CDR3 region has 11 residues. CDR3 nucleotide sequence: TGTGCCATCAGTAACAGGGGTGAGCAGTACTTC. It is translated as CAISNRGEQYF.

The rearrangement joins TRBV25-1 to TRBJ1-2; TRBD1 agrees at 8 bases. The ends lost 5 bases at V and 7 bases at J; junction bases unmatched: 15. This CDR3 has 16 amino acids. Per the germline V gene, CDR1 is MGHDK and CDR2 is SYGVNS. CDR3 protein: CASSTGTGWDLGGYTF. The DNA for the CDR3 is TGTGCCAGCAGTACCGGGACAGGTTGGGACTTGGGTGGCTACACCTTC.

The chain couples TRBV5-4 to TRBJ2-1; 14 bases are shared with TRBD2. J was trimmed by 8 bases and V by 4 bases; bases with no gene match: 5. The germline V gene encodes CDR1 SGHNT and CDR2 YYREEE (reference sequence). This CDR3 spans 15 amino acids. The DNA of the CDR3 is TGTGCCAGCAGCCTGACTAGCGGGGGGGCTTATGAGCAGTTCTTC. Translation: CASSLTSGGAYEQFF.

The gene calls are TRBV3-1 (or the pseudogene TRBV3-2) and TRBJ1-6, with D hard to call. With 1 base removed from V and 7 bases from J, the gap between germline ends came to 8 bases. The CDR3 is 14 residues long. CDR1 is LGHDT and CDR2 is YNNKEL in the germline V gene (reference sequence). CDR3 sequence (DNA): TGTGCCAGCAGCCAAGTCAACAAGAATTCACCCCTCCACTTT. It codes for CASSQVNKNSPLHF.